Shown below are 23 T cell receptor beta chains from a single sample sequenced in a study of beta chain features in type 1 diabetes. The sequenced template was cDNA made from the entire isolated RNA. Assay: immunoSEQ multiplex PCR; the TCRdb copy retains only in-frame clones and omits some. The repertoire holds fewer than 900,000 clones, with roughly a sixth as singletons. Sequencing used naive CD4+ T cells from blood. The receptors originated from a woman between 18 and 29 years old in good health.

The chain is built from TRBV5-1 and TRBJ1-5; the D is unclear. Trimming took 0 bases from V and 2 from J, leaving 9 bases between them. Germline CDR1 reads SGHRS; CDR2 reads YFSETQ. The CDR3 contains 15 residues. CDR3: CASSLEGIGNQPQHF. Here the CDR3 DNA reads TGCGCCAGCAGCTTGGAAGGGATTGGCAATCAGCCCCAGCATTTT.

About this clone itself: Other DNA sequences within the sample encode an identical CDR3. The chain has TRBV7-9 and TRBJ2-7; D not certain. CDR3 length: 11 amino acids. Germline V gene lookup returns CDR1 SEHNR and CDR2 FQNEAQ (reference sequence). Trimming removed 5 bases at V and 3 bases at J, with 5 bases between. The CDR3 coding sequence is TGTGCCAGCAGCATCAGCTACGAGCAGTACTTC. Its translation is CASSISYEQYF.

This clone was observed a few times. The chain is built from TRBV5-4 and TRBJ2-1; D assignment may be TRBD1 or TRBD2 (5 bases each). The V end lost 4 bases, the J end lost 0 bases, and 14 bases lay between the germline ends. This CDR3 contains 16 residues. Per the germline V gene, CDR1 is SGHNT and CDR2 is YYREEE (reference sequence). Written as DNA, the CDR3 is TGTGCCAGCAGCCTGAAGGGACGTAGCTCCTACAATGAGCAGTTCTTC. The encoded protein is CASSLKGRSSYNEQFF.

The V and J genes are TRBV11-2 and TRBJ1-5; D ambiguous. The CDR3 sequence is 16 residues long. V dropped 1 base and J dropped 3 bases, with 13 bases sitting between them. Germline V gene data show CDR1 as SGHAT and CDR2 as FQNNGV. CDR3 amino acids: CASSLGAGEYNQPQHF. In DNA, the CDR3 is TGTGCCAGCAGCTTAGGCGCAGGAGAGTACAATCAGCCCCAGCATTTT.

This clone was detected a few times. V and J are TRBV18 and TRBJ2-3, with D uncertain. Deletions cut 6 bases from V and 3 bases from J, with 13 bases between. Germline CDR1 and CDR2: KGHSH and LQKENI. The CDR3 loop spans 14 amino acids. The CDR3 region is CASSRQDQTDTQYF. CDR3 DNA: TGTGCCAGCTCGAGGCAGGATCAGACAGATACGCAGTATTTT.

V is TRBV25-1 and J is TRBJ2-5, with D perhaps given as TRBD1 or TRBD2 (5 bases each). Germline CDR1 and CDR2: MGHDK and SYGVNS. There are 16 residues in the CDR3. Trimming took off 1 base at V and 4 bases at J, with 16 bases between the two ends. CDR3 amino acids: CASSELGAGGGETQYF. DNA of the CDR3: TGTGCCAGCAGTGAATTAGGGGCCGGAGGTGGAGAGACCCAGTACTTC. Combining the CDR3 with reference TRBV25-1 and TRBJ2-5 gives the whole variable domain EADIYQTPRYLVIGTGKKITLECSQTMGHDKMYWYQQDPGMELHLIHYSYGVNSTEKGDLSSESTVSRIRTEHFPLTLESARPSHTSQYLCASSELGAGGGETQYFGPGTRLLVL.

The chain has TRBV7-6 and TRBJ2-3; 8 positions agree with TRBD2. Unmatched junction bases numbered 6, after V lost 2 bases and J lost 8 bases. Germline CDR1 reads SGHVS; CDR2 reads FNYEAQ. The CDR3 contains 14 residues. CDR3 DNA: TGTGCCAGCAGCTTAAGCGGGGGAGTAGTTACGCAGTATTTT. It yields the protein CASSLSGGVVTQYF.

V and J are TRBV27 and TRBJ2-1; 7 bases match TRBD1. Germline assignment: CDR1 MNHEY and CDR2 SMNVEV (reference sequence). The CDR3 is 15 residues long. V was pared by 5 bases and J by 5 bases, with 9 bases of the junction left unmatched. The CDR3 bases are TGTGCCAGCAGTAGACGGAACAGGGGAGACAATGAGCAGTTCTTC. Protein sequence: CASSRRNRGDNEQFF.

The chain links TRBV7-9 to TRBJ1-5; no clear D. V lost 5 bases to trimming and J lost 4 bases, with 9 bases between them. Germline CDR1 and CDR2: SEHNR and FQNEAQ (reference sequence). CDR3 length equals 13 residues. This CDR3 is CASSREVNQPQHF. CDR3 bases: TGTGCCAGCAGCCGGGAAGTGAATCAGCCCCAGCATTTT.

The V call is TRBV7-9, the J call TRBJ2-5; D is unresolved. Between the trimmed V and J ends, which lost 5 bases and 0 bases, there was a span of 10 bases. From germline, CDR1 is SEHNR and CDR2 FQNEAQ (reference sequence). The CDR3 loop spans 14 amino acids. CDR3 loop: CASSLHSNQETQYF. The CDR3 DNA sequence: TGTGCCAGCAGCCTCCACAGTAACCAAGAGACCCAGTACTTC.

This clone was picked up a small number of times. The V gene is TRBV5-1, the J gene TRBJ1-6; no firm D call. Germline CDR1 and CDR2: SGHRS and YFSETQ. This CDR3 spans 16 amino acids. V was pared by 5 bases and J by 9 bases, with 21 bases between. The CDR3, as DNA: TGCGCCAGCAGTTTGAATTGGGGATACGAGACTTCACCCCTCCACTTT. As protein: CASSLNWGYETSPLHF.

The CDR3 DNA reads TGTGCCAGCAGCTTAATACGGGGCAGGGGGCATGGCTACACCTTC. Translating gives CASSLIRGRGHGYTF. V usage is TRBV7-8 and J usage is TRBJ1-2; TRBD1 matches 8 bases. The ends lost 2 bases at V and 6 bases at J; junction bases unmatched: 8. The CDR3 is 15 residues long. Germline assignment: CDR1 SGHVS and CDR2 FQNEAQ.

J is TRBJ2-1 and V is TRBV7-3, with D perhaps TRBD2 (6 bases). Germline V lookup: CDR1 SGHTA, CDR2 FQGTGA. The V gene lost 8 bases and the J gene lost 2 bases, with 19 bases spanning the gap. This CDR3 region has 16 residues. This CDR3 reads CASPLILGRPYNEQFF. The CDR3 coding sequence is TGTGCCAGCCCCCTGATCCTAGGGAGGCCCTACAATGAGCAGTTCTTC.

The chain couples TRBV21-1 to TRBJ2-1. TRBV21-1 is a recognized pseudogene. The CDR3 sequence is 17 residues long. The CDR3 spells CASSNLLARVVGYEQFF. CDR3 in DNA: TGTGCCAGCAGCAACCTCCTCGCTAGAGTCGTGGGCTATGAGCAGTTCTTC.

There are a few counts of this clone. V usage is TRBV28 and J usage is TRBJ1-2; 8 bases line up with TRBD1. The CDR3 length is 12 residues. V was clipped by 10 bases and J by 4 bases; unmatched bases: 5. The germline gives CDR1 MDHEN, CDR2 SYDVKM. CDR3 amino acids: CATRGQGYGYTF. CDR3 sequence (DNA): TGTGCCACCCGCGGACAGGGCTATGGCTACACCTTC.

In its sample, this clone was seen a few times. The chain joins TRBV27 to TRBJ2-3; maybe TRBD2 (5 bases). The germline V gene encodes CDR1 MNHEY and CDR2 SMNVEV (reference sequence). This CDR3 is built from 12 residues. The CDR3 coding sequence is TGTGCTCAGGCGCGCCGGGGAGATACGCAGTATTTT. This gives the protein CAQARRGDTQYF.

The rearrangement links TRBV28 to TRBJ2-5; D may be TRBD1 (6 bases). The CDR3 is made up of 13 amino acids. Trimming pared 6 bases from V and 6 bases from J, leaving 14 bases between. CDR1 and CDR2 from the germline V gene are MDHEN and SYDVKM. The CDR3 is CASRKTGMKTQYF. CDR3 DNA: TGTGCCAGCAGAAAAACAGGGATGAAGACCCAGTACTTC.

The genes are TRBV5-1 and TRBJ2-7; 10 positions match TRBD2. The CDR3 covers 16 residues. V shed 0 bases, J shed 0 bases, and the junction held 3 bases outside the gene matches. Germline loops: CDR1 SGHRS, CDR2 YFSETQ. The CDR3 DNA sequence: TGCGCCAGCAGCTTGGGGCCTAGCGGGAGCTCCTACGAGCAGTACTTC. Its protein product is CASSLGPSGSSYEQYF.

This chain joins TRBV5-1 and TRBJ1-4, with D unclear. The germline V gene encodes CDR1 SGHRS and CDR2 YFSETQ. The ends were cut back, 0 bases at V and 5 bases at J, with 17 bases in the middle. This CDR3 region has 17 residues. This CDR3 reads CASSLGEGFYPNEKLFF. The CDR3 bases are TGCGCCAGCAGCTTGGGGGAAGGGTTTTACCCGAATGAAAAACTGTTTTTT.

This clone was counted between two and nine times. This rearrangement joins TRBV7-2 to TRBJ1-2; D gene uncertain. The CDR3 runs to 14 residues. Germline V gene data show CDR1 as SGHTA and CDR2 as FQGNSA. Trimming pared 5 bases from V and 3 bases from J, leaving 13 bases between. The CDR3 DNA is TGTGCCAGCAGCCCCCTTTTTGGGGACTATGGCTACACCTTC. This gives the protein CASSPLFGDYGYTF.

The V gene is TRBV5-1, the J gene TRBJ2-2; 13 bases map to TRBD2. The germline gives CDR1 SGHRS, CDR2 YFSETQ. The V gene end was trimmed by 7 bases and the J gene end by 6 bases; junction bases not matched to a gene: 9. This CDR3 is 16 amino acids long. CDR3 DNA: TGCGCCAGCGGCGGGACTAGCGGGAACCTGGCCGGGGAGCTGTTTTTT. Residues: CASGGTSGNLAGELFF.

This clone has a handful of counts. The chain recombines TRBV6-5 with TRBJ2-5, with 8 bases aligning to TRBD1. Germline assignment: CDR1 MNHEY and CDR2 SVGAGI. The length of the CDR3 is 16 residues. V trimming: 2 bases; J trimming: 4 bases; junction bases outside the gene matches: 9. The CDR3 spells CASSYIGQGRGETQYF. In DNA form, the CDR3 reads TGTGCCAGCAGTTACATTGGACAGGGTCGGGGAGAGACCCAGTACTTC.

This clone was found a few times. The genes are TRBV5-1 and TRBJ2-7; TRBD1 matches 7 bases. The CDR3 is made up of 16 amino acids. V trimming: 0 bases; J trimming: 7 bases; junction bases outside the gene matches: 13. Looked up from germline, CDR1 is SGHRS and CDR2 is YFSETQ. DNA of the CDR3: TGCGCCAGCAGCTTGGCCGGGTCTAAGGGGGCGAGGGAGCAGTACTTC. Protein: CASSLAGSKGAREQYF. The full variable domain, in which reference TRBV5-1 and TRBJ2-7 provide the parts outside the CDR3, is KAGVTQTPRYLIKTRGQQVTLSCSPISGHRSVSWYQQTPGQGLQFLFEYFSETQRNKGNFPGRFSGRQFSNSRSEMNVSTLELGDSALYLCASSLAGSKGAREQYFGPGTRLTVT.